This T cell receptor beta chain stems from a study of cytomegalovirus exposure and HLA in healthy donors. Across the whole study: Samples from HLA-typed donors yielded 85 million to 95 million unique TCRs in an early data release. General study results and limits: The study labeled more than 150 TCR beta chains cytomegalovirus-associated.

Of note for this clone: Its antigen is still unknown.

Germline CDR1 MGHRA, CDR2 YSYEKL. Trimming took 0 bases from V and 2 from J, leaving 20 bases between them. This CDR3 contains 19 residues. PCR used 60 Vbeta primers and 13 Jbeta primers. Generated by immunoSEQ multiplex PCR, the TCRdb table keeps only in-frame clones and is missing some. The listing records 95,000 to 110,000 clones. This rearrangement joins TRBV4-1 to TRBJ1-3; perhaps TRBD1 as D (5 bases). This TCR was recovered from a man in his forties in good health and CMV-seronegative. Sequencing was done on a sample of PBMCs. Here the CDR3 reads CASSQDYPVGRGAGNTIYF. The CDR3 bases are TGCGCCAGCAGCCAAGATTATCCCGTCGGACGGGGGGCTGGAAACACCATATATTTT.